This T cell receptor (beta chain) comes out of a study of response to subunit inactivated influenza vaccine listed by TCRdb under 2018. Background on the whole study: To follow how T cells responded to a trivalent subunit inactivated influenza vaccine, the researchers relied on deep quantitative profiling of the T cell receptor repertoire. Broader findings and caveats from the paper: It was suggested by the authors that each seasonal influenza vaccination may recruit only a limited number of new T cells.

Via the germline V gene, CDR1 is LGHNA and CDR2 YSLEER. V loses 1 base at its end and J loses 10 bases; junction bases beyond the gene matches: 16. The CDR3 spans 18 residues, from the cysteine through the phenylalanine. The DNA shown is the 54-base CDR3, in frame from base 1. In regard to this clonotype: Its antigen has not been determined. No base qualities exist here, and no much larger clone lies one base off it.

Library generation was performed with RT-PCR. Data came from an Illumina HiSeq 2500. The raw public reads went through TCRdb reprocessing: fastp at Q25, MiXCR clone calling, in-frame beta chains kept. Merged by CDR3 protein, the rows form single entries marked with the most common genes and DNA. The sample contains 500,000 to 600,000 distinct CDR3 sequences, 7.5% to 8.5% of them found a single time. Of the sample, about an eighth is held by the ten largest clones. Here the chain combines TRBV4-3 and TRBJ2-3, and TRBD2 matches 11 of the central bases. This specimen consisted of PBMCs from blood, obtained about 23 months after vaccination. The TCR originated in a man aged 50 to 69 who received an inactivated influenza vaccine. Donor details come from another sample of the same person, matched by shared clones. The sequenced DNA: TGCGCCAGCAGCCAAGGGCTAGCGGGGGGCCCAGTTCAGGGGGCGCAGTATTTT. This yields the protein CASSQGLAGGPVQGAQYF.